Listed here is a single TCR beta chain. Authors' processing steps: Quantification of nucleated cells was approximated via reference gene primer amplification. The data were produced by immunoSEQ multiplex PCR, yet TCRdb's version contains in-frame clones alone and is incomplete. The DNA was the basis for D and trimming; V, J and clone size are from that table. The repertoire includes over 35,000 clones, roughly four fifths of them detected once, and approximately 38% sits in the top ten. This record comes from a study of blood T cell repertoires in COVID-19. Study-level information: The United States, Italy and Spain provided the acute and convalescent COVID-19 samples. T cells, B-cell-depleted T cells, or PBMCs supplied cDNA or gDNA.

The CDR3 sequence is 15 residues long. CDR1 ENHRY and CDR2 SYGVKD come from the germline V gene. J was trimmed by 5 bases and V by 4 bases; bases with no gene match: 11. The source of this sequence is a man aged 35 to 55 with active or convalescent COVID-19. The sample consisted of peripheral blood. The chain couples TRBV10-3 to TRBJ2-7, with TRBD2 identical over 7 bases. The CDR3 loop is CAISAGIGEGHEQYF. CDR3 DNA sequence: TGTGCCATCAGTGCCGGGATCGGGGAGGGCCACGAGCAGTACTTC.